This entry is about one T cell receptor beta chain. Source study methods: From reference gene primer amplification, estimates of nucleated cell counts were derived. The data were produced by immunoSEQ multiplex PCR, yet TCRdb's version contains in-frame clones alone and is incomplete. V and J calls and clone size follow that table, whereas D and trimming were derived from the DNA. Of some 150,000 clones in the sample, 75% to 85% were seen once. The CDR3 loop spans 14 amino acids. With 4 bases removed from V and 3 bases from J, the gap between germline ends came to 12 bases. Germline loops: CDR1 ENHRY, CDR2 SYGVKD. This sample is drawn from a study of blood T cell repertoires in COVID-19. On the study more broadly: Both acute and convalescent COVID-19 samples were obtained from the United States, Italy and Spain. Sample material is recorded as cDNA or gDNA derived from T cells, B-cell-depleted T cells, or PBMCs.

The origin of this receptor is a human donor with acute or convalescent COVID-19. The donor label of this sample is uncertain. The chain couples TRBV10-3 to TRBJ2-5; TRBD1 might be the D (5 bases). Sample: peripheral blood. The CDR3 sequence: CAISVNPGKETQYF. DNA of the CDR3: TGTGCCATCAGTGTTAATCCAGGGAAAGAGACCCAGTACTTC.